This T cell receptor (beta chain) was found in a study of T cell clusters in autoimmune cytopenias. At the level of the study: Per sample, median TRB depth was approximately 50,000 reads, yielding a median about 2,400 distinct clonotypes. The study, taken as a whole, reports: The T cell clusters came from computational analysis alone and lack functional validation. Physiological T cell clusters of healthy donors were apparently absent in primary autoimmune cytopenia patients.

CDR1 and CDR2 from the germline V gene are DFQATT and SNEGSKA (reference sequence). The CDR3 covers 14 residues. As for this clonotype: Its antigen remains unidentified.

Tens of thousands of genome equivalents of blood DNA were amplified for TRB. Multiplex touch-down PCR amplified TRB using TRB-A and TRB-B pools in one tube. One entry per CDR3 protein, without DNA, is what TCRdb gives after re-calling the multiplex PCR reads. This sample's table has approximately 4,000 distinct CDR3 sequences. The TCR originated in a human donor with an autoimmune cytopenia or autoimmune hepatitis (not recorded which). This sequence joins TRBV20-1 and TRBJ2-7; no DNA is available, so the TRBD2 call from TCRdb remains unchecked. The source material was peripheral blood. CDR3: CSAREGAGGNEQYF.